This is a list of T cell receptor beta chains from one sample in a study of shared clonotypes between healthy human individuals. Some clones are missing from TCRdb's copy, which holds only in-frame ones; the method was immunoSEQ multiplex PCR. The table includes just under 95,000 clones, 60% to 70% detected once. The sequenced material came from memory CD8+ T cells sorted from blood. These receptors all come from a man younger than 45 in good health. The CDR3 runs from the conserved cysteine through the conserved F or W. D genes are given only for firm matches. The size entry is marked missing in some rows and otherwise reads once, few, many or a size class.

v_call	j_call	d_call	clone_size	cdr3_nt	cdr3_aa
TRBV25-1	TRBJ2-7	.	.	TGTGCCAGCAGTGAATCCGGCGAAAGCTACGAGCAGTACTTC	CASSESGESYEQYF
TRBV28	TRBJ2-1	TRBD2	.	TGTGCCAGCAATTCAATAGCGGGAGGGGGTCCTTTCGAGCAGTTCTTC	CASNSIAGGGPFEQFF
TRBV18	TRBJ2-1	.	.	TGTGCCAGCTCAGAGACAACCGGGCTATCAGATGAGCAGTTCTTC	CASSETTGLSDEQFF
TRBV27	TRBJ1-4	.	few	TGTGCCAGCACTCCTTTGGGGACAACTAATGAAAAACTGTTTTTT	CASTPLGTTNEKLFF
TRBV4-3	TRBJ1-4	TRBD1	.	TGCGCCAGCAGCCAGGCCGACAGGGATAATGAAAAACTGTTTTTT	CASSQADRDNEKLFF
TRBV27	TRBJ2-7	.	.	TGTGCCAGCAGTTTATACCCGGGGCCACCAAGCCACTTC	CASSLYPGPPSHF
TRBV30	TRBJ1-1	.	.	TGTGCCTGGAACGGACAAAGCGTCACTGAAGCTTTCTTT	CAWNGQSVTEAFF
TRBV25-1	TRBJ2-3	TRBD2	.	TGTGCCAGCACTGGACTAGCGGGACCGTCGGACACAGATACGCAGTATTTT	CASTGLAGPSDTDTQYF
TRBV6-1	TRBJ1-6	TRBD1	.	TGTGCCAGCACCGGGACAGGCGATAATTCACCCCTCCACTTT	CASTGTGDNSPLHF
TRBV7-9	TRBJ2-4	TRBD1	.	TGTGCCAGCAGCTTACGGGACAGCCTAGCCAAAAACATTCAGTACTTC	CASSLRDSLAKNIQYF
TRBV25-1	TRBJ2-2	.	.	TGTGCCAGCAGTGAATTAGCGAGACAGGCGGAAGCCGGGGAGCTGTTTTTT	CASSELARQAEAGELFF
TRBV30	TRBJ1-2	.	few	TGTGCCTGGAGTGTGGGCAGGGGAATTGAAGGCTACACCTTC	CAWSVGRGIEGYTF
TRBV19	TRBJ2-7	TRBD2	.	TGTGCCAGAGGATGGACTAGCGGGAGGCTGTACGAGCAGTACTTC	CARGWTSGRLYEQYF
TRBV27	TRBJ2-7	TRBD1	.	TGTGCCAGCAGTTTATCCGGACAGGGCTTCTACGAGCAGTACTTC	CASSLSGQGFYEQYF
TRBV4-2	TRBJ2-4	.	.	TGTGCCAGCAGCTTAGCCTCGGAAAACATTCAGTACTTC	CASSLASENIQYF
TRBV11-2	TRBJ1-2	TRBD1	.	TGTGCCAGCAGCTTGCCGGGACAGGGAGTTACGGATGGCTACACCTTC	CASSLPGQGVTDGYTF
TRBV11-2	TRBJ2-7	.	few	TGTGCCAGCAGCCACGCAGGGAACCGGTACGAGCAGTACTTC	CASSHAGNRYEQYF
TRBV19	TRBJ2-1	TRBD2	.	TGTGCCAGTAGTATAAGAGGACTAGCTACTCTTACTGACTACAATGAGCAGTTCTTC	CASSIRGLATLTDYNEQFF
TRBV20-1	TRBJ1-1	.	.	TGCAGTGCTAGAACGGGAACTGAAGCTTTCTTT	CSARTGTEAFF
TRBV5-6	TRBJ2-1	.	.	TGTGCCAGCAGCCCAGCGGTAAGCTCCTACAATGAGCAGTTCTTC	CASSPAVSSYNEQFF
TRBV10-3	TRBJ2-2	.	few	TGTGCCATCAGTGAGGCTTATGAGGGCGGGGAGCTGTTTTTT	CAISEAYEGGELFF
TRBV11-2	TRBJ2-1	.	.	TGTGCCAGCAGCTTAGTCCGAGGCTACAATGAGCAGTTCTTC	CASSLVRGYNEQFF
TRBV7-9	TRBJ2-1	TRBD2	once	TGTGCCAGCAGCTTAGCGCTAGCGGGAGAGGTTAATGAGCAGTTCTTC	CASSLALAGEVNEQFF
TRBV27	TRBJ1-2	TRBD1	.	TGTGCCAGCAGTCGGGACAGGGAAGGGGACTATGGCTACACCTTC	CASSRDREGDYGYTF
TRBV7-8	TRBJ1-4	TRBD1	many	TGTGCCAGCAGCTTAGGGTACAGGGGGCGCGAGGATGAAAAACTGTTTTTT	CASSLGYRGREDEKLFF
TRBV30	TRBJ2-7	.	.	TGTGCCTGGAGTGGGGAGACAGGCGGGTCGTTTTCCAGCTCCTACGAGCAGTACTTC	CAWSGETGGSFSSSYEQYF
TRBV5-1	TRBJ2-7	.	.	TGCGCCAGCAACAGGGACTACGAGCAGTACTTC	CASNRDYEQYF
TRBV9	TRBJ2-1	.	.	TGTGCCAGCACCTCCGAGGGCGGCCGATACAATGAGCAGTTCTTC	CASTSEGGRYNEQFF